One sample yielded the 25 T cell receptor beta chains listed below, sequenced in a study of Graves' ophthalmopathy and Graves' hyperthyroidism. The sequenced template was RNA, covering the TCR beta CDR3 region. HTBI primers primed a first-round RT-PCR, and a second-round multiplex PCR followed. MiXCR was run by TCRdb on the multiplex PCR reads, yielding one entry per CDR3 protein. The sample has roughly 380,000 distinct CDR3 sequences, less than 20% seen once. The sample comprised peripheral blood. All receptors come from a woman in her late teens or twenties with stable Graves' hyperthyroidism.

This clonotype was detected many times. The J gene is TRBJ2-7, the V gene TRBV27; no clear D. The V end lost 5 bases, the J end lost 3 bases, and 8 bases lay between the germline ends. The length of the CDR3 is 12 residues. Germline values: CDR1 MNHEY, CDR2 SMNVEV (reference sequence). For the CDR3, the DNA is TGTGCCAGCAGTCCCGACTTCTACGAGCAGTACTTC. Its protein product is CASSPDFYEQYF.

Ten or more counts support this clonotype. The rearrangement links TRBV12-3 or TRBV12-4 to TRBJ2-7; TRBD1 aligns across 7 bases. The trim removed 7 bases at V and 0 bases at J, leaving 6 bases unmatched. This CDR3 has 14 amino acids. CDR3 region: CASKRTGSSYEQYF. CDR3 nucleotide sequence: TGTGCCAGCAAACGGACAGGAAGCTCCTACGAGCAGTACTTC.

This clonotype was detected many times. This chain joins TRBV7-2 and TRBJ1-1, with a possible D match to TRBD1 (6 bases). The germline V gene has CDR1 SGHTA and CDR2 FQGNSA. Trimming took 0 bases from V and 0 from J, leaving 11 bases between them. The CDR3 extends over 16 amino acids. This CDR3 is CASSLAPTGMNTEAFF. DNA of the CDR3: TGTGCCAGCAGCTTAGCTCCGACAGGAATGAACACTGAAGCTTTCTTT.

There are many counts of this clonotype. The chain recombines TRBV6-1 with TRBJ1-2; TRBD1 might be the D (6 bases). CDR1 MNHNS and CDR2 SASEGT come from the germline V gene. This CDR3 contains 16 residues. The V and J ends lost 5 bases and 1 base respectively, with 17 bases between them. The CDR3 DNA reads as TGTGCCAGCAGTCCATATTCCACGGACAGTAACTATGGCTACACCTTC. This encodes CASSPYSTDSNYGYTF.

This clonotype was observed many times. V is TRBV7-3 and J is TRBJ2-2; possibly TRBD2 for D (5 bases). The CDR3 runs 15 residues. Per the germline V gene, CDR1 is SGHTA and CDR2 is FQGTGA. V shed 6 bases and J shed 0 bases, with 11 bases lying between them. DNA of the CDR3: TGTGCCAGCAGTACTAGACCTTCGAACACCGGGGAGCTGTTTTTT. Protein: CASSTRPSNTGELFF.

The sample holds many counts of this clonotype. The CDR3 sequence is CASSYSGVNYGYTF. The CDR3 nucleotides are TGTGCCAGCAGTTACTCAGGAGTGAACTATGGCTACACCTTC. The V and J genes are TRBV6-5 and TRBJ1-2; D unresolved. The CDR3 is made up of 14 amino acids. The V end lost 0 bases, the J end lost 2 bases, and 7 bases lay between the germline ends. Germline V gene lookup returns CDR1 MNHEY and CDR2 SVGAGI.

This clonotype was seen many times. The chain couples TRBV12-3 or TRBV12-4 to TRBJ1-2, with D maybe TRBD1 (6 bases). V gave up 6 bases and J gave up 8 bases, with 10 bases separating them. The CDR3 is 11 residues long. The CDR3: CASRNRDGYTF. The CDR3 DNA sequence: TGTGCCAGCAGAAACAGGGACGGCTACACCTTC.

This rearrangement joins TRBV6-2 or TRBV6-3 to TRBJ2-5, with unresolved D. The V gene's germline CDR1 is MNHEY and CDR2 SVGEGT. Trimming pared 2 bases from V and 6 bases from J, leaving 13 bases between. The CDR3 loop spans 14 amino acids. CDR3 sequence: CASSYPASIQTQYF. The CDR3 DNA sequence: TGTGCCAGCAGTTACCCCGCTAGTATACAGACCCAGTACTTC.

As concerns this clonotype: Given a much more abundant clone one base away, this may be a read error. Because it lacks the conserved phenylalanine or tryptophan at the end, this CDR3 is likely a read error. The CDR3 spells CASVRRGEGTGNTIYL. The CDR3 bases are TGTGCCAGCGTCAGGAGGGGGGAAGGGACTGGAAACACCATATATCTT. The chain recombines TRBV12-3 or TRBV12-4 with TRBJ1-3; weak D call: TRBD1 (6 bases). V was pared by 8 bases and J by 2 bases, with 19 bases between. The CDR3 is made up of 16 amino acids.

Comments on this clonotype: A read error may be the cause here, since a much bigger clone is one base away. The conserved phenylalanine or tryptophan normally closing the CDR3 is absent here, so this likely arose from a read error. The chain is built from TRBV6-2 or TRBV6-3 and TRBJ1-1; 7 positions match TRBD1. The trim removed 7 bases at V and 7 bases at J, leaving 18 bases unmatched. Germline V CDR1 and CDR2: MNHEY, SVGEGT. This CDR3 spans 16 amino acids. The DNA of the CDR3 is TGTGCCAGCACCCTGAGGGGCCACAGGGGTTGGAATGAAGCTTTCTCT. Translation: CASTLRGHRGWNEAFS.

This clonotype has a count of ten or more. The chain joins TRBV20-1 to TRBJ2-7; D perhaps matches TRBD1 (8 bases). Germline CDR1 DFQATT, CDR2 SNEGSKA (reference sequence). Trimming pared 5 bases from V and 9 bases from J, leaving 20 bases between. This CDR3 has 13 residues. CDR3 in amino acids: CSAGGGQEFVQYF. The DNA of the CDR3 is TGCAGTGCTGGGGGGGGACAGGAGTTTGTGCAGTACTTC.

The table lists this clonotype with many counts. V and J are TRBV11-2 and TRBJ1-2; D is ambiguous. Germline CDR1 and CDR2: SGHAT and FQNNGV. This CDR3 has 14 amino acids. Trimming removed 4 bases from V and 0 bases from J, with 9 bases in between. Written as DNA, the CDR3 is TGTGCCAGCAGCTCCCTTTCGGCTAACTATGGCTACACCTTC. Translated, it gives CASSSLSANYGYTF.

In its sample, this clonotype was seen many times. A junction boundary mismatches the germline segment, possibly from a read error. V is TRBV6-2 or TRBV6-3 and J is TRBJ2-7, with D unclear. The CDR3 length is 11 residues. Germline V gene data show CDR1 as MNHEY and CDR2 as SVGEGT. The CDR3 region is CASSYGDEQYF. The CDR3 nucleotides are TGCGCCAGCAGCTACGGCGACGAGCAGTACTTC.

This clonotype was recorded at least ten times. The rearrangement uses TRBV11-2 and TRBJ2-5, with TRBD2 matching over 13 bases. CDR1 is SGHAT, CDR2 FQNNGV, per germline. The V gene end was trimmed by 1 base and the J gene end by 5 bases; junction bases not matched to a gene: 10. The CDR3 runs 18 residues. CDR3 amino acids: CASSLGVTSGGPGETQYF. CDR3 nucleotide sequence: TGTGCCAGCAGCTTAGGGGTGACTAGCGGGGGGCCAGGGGAGACCCAGTACTTC.

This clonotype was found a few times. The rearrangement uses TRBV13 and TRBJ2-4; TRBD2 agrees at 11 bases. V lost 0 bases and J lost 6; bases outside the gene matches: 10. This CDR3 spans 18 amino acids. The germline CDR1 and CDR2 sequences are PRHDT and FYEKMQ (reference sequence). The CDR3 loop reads CASSLGILAGGRGNIQYF. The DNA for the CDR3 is TGTGCCAGCAGCTTAGGGATCCTAGCGGGAGGCCGGGGAAACATTCAGTACTTC.

The CDR3: CSVTLSEEPYYEQYF. CDR3 nucleotide sequence: TGCAGCGTCACACTTAGTGAGGAGCCGTACTACGAGCAGTACTTC. The rearrangement joins TRBV29-1 to TRBJ2-7; D unclear. Germline V lookup: CDR1 SQVTM, CDR2 ANQGSEA. The CDR3 extends over 15 amino acids. V was clipped by 6 bases and J by 3 bases, with 21 bases between them.

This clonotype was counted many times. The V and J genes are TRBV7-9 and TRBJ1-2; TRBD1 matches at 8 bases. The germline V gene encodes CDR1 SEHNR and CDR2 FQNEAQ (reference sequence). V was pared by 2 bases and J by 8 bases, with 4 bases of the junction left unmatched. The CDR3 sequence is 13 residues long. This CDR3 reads CASSLTTGDGYTF. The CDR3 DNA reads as TGTGCCAGCAGCTTAACGACAGGGGACGGCTACACCTTC.

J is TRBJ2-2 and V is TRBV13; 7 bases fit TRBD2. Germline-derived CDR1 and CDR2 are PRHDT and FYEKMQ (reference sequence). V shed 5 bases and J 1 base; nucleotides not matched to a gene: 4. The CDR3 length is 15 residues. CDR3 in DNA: TGTGCCAGCAGCCCCACTAGCGAGAACACCGGGGAGCTGTTTTTT. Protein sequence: CASSPTSENTGELFF.

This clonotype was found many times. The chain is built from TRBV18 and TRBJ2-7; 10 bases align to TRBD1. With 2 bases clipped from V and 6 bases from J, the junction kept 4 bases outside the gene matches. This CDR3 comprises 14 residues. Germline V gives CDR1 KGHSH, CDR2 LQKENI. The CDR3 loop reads CASSPEGQGTEQYF. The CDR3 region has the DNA TGTGCCAGCTCACCAGAGGGACAGGGGACCGAGCAGTACTTC.

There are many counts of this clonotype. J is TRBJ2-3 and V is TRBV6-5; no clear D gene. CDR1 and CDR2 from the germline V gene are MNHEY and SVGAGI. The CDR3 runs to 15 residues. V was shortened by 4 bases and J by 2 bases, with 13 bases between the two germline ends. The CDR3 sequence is CASSSTQNPTDTQYF. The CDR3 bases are TGTGCCAGCAGTTCGACTCAAAACCCCACAGATACGCAGTATTTT.

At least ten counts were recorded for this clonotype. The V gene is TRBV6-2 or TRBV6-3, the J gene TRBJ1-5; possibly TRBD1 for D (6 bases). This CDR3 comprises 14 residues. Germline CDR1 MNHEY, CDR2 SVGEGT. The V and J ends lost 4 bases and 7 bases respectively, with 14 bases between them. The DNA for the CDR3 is TGTGCCAGCAGTTTCGTGGGGGGCGGACAGCCCCAGCATTTT. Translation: CASSFVGGGQPQHF.

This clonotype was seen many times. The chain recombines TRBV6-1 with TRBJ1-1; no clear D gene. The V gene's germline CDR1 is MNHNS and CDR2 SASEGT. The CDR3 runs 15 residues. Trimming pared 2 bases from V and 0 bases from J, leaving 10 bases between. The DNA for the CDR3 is TGTGCCAGCAGTGAATGGAGACGGATGAACACTGAAGCTTTCTTT. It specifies CASSEWRRMNTEAFF.

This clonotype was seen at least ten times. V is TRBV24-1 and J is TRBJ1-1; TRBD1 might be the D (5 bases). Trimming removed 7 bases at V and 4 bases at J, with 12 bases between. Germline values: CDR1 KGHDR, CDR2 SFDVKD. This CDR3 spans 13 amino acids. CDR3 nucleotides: TGTGCCACCAGAAGGGGCTCTGGCACTGAAGCTTTCTTT. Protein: CATRRGSGTEAFF.

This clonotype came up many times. CDR3 sequence: CASSYGRRQGFYNSPLHF. CDR3 DNA: TGTGCCAGCAGTTACGGAAGGAGACAGGGCTTTTATAATTCACCCCTCCACTTT. This chain connects TRBV6-5 to TRBJ1-6; 7 bases agree with TRBD1. Germline V gives CDR1 MNHEY, CDR2 SVGAGI. V trimming: 2 bases; J trimming: 4 bases; junction bases outside the gene matches: 11. The CDR3 is made up of 18 amino acids.

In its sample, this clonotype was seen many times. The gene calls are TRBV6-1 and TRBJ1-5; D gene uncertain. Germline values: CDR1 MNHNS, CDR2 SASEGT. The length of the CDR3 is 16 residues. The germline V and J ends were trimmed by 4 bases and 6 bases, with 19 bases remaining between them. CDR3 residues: CASSVLVTRVRQPQHF. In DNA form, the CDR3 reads TGTGCCAGCAGTGTCCTTGTGACCCGGGTCCGTCAGCCCCAGCATTTT.